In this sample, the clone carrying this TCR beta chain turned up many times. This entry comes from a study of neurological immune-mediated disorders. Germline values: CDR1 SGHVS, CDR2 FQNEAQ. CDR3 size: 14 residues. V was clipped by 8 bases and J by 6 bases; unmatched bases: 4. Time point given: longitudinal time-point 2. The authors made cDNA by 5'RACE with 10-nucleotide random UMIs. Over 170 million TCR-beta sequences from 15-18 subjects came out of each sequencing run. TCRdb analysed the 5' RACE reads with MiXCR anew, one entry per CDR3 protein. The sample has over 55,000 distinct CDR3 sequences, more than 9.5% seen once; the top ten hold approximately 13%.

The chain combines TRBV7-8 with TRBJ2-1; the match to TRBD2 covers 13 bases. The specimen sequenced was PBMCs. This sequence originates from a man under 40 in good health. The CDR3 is CASGLAGVPNEQFF. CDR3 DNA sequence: TGTGCCAGCGGACTAGCGGGGGTCCCCAATGAGCAGTTCTTC.